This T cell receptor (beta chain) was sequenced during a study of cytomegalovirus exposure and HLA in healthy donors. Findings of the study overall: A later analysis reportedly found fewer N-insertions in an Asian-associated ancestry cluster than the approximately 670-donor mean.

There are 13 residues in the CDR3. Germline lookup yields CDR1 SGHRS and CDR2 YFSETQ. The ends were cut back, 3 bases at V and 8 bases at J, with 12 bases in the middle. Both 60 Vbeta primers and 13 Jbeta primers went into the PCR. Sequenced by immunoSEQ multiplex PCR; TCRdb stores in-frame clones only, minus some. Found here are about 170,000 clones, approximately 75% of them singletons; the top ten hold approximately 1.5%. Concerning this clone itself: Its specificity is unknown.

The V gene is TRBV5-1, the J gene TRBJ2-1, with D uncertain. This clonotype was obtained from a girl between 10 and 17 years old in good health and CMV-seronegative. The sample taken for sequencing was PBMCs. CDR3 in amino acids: CASSSHLRDEQFF. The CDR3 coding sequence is TGCGCCAGCAGCTCCCACCTGCGCGATGAGCAGTTCTTC.